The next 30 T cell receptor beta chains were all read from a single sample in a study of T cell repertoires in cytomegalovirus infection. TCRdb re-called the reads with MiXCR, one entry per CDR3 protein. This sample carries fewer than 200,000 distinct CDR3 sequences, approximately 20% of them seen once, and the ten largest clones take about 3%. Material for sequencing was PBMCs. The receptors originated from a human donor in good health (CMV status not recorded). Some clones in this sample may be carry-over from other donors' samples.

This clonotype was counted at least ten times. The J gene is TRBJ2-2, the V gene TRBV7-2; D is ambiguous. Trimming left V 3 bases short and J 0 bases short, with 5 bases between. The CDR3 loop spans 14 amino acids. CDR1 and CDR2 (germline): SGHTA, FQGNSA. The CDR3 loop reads CASSLSPNTGELFF. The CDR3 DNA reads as TGTGCCAGCAGCTTGAGCCCGAACACCGGGGAGCTGTTTTTT.

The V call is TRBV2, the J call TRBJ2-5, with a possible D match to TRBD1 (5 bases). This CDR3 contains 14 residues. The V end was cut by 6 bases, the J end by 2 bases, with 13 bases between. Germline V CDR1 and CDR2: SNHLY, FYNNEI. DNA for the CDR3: TGTGCCAGCAGGAAAAGTGACAGTCAAGAGACCCAGTACTTC. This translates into CASRKSDSQETQYF. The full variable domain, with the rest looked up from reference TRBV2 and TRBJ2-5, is EPEVTQTPSHQVTQMGQEVILRCVPISNHLYFYWYRQILGQKVEFLVSFYNNEISEKSEIFDDQFSVERPDGSNFTLKIRSTKLEDSAMYFCASRKSDSQETQYFGPGTRLLVL.

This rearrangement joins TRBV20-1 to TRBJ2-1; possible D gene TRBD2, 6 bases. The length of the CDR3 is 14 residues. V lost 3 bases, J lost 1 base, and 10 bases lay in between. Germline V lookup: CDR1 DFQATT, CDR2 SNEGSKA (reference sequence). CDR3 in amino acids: CSASEGRSYNEQFF. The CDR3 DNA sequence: TGCAGTGCTAGCGAGGGGAGGTCCTACAATGAGCAGTTCTTC.

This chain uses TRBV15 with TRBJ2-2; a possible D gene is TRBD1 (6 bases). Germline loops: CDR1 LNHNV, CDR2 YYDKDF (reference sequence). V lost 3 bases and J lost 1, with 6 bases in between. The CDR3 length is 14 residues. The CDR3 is CATSRTGNTGELFF. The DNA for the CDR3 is TGTGCCACCAGCAGGACAGGGAACACCGGGGAGCTGTTTTTT.

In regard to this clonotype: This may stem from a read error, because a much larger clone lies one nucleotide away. The CDR3 bases are TGTGACAGCAGTTTGTTAGGAACTAATGAAAAACTGTTTTTT. Protein product: CDSSLLGTNEKLFF. V usage is TRBV28 and J usage is TRBJ1-4, with unresolved D. Germline V CDR1 and CDR2: MDHEN, SYDVKM. The CDR3 runs to 14 residues.

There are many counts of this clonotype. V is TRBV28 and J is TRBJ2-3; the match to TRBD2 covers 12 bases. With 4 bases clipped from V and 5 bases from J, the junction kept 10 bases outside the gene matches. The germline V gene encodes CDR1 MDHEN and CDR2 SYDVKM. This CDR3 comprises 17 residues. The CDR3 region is CASSSPSSGGARDTQYF. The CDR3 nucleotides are TGTGCCAGCAGTTCACCCTCTAGCGGGGGGGCCAGAGATACGCAGTATTTT.

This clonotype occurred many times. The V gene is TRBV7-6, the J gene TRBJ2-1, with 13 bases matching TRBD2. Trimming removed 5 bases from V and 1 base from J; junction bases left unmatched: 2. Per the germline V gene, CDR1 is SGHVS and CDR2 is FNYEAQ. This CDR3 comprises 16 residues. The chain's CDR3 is CASSKTSGGSYNEQFF. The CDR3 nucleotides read TGTGCCAGCAGCAAGACTAGCGGGGGGTCCTACAATGAGCAGTTCTTC. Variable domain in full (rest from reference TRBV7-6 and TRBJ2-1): GAGVSQSPRYKVTKRGQDVALRCDPISGHVSLYWYRQALGQGPEFLTYFNYEAQQDKSGLPNDRFSAERPEGSISTLTIQRTEQRDSAMYRCASSKTSGGSYNEQFFGPGTRLTVL.

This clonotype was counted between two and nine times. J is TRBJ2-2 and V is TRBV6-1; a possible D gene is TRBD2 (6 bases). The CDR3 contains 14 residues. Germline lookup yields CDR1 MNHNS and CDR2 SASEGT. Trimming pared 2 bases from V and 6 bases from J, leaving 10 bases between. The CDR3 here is CASSESGESGELFF. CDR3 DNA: TGTGCCAGCAGTGAATCGGGAGAATCCGGGGAGCTGTTTTTT.

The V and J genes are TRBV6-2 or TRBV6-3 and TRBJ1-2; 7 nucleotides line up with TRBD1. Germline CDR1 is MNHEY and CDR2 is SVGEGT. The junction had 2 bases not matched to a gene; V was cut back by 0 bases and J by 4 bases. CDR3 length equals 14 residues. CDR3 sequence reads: CASSYSGQTYGYTF. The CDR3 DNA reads TGTGCCAGCAGTTACTCGGGACAGACCTATGGCTACACCTTC.

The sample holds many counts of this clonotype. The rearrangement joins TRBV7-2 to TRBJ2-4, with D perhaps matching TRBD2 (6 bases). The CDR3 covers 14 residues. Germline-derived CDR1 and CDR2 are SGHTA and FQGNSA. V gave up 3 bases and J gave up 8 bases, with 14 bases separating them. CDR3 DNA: TGTGCCAGCAGCTTTGGACTACTGAGGGACATTCAGTACTTC. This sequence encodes CASSFGLLRDIQYF.

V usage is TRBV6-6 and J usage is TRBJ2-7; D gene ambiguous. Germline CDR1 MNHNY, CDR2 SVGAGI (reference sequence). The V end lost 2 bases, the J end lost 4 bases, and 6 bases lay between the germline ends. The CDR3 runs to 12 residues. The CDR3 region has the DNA TGTGCCAGCAGTTACGACCGTTACGAGCAGTACTTC. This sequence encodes CASSYDRYEQYF.

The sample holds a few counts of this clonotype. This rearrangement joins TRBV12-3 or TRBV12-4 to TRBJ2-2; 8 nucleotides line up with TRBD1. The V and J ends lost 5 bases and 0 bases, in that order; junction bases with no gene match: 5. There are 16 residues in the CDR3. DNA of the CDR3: TGTGCCAGCAGTATAAGACAGGGGACGAACACCGGGGAGCTGTTTTTT. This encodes CASSIRQGTNTGELFF.

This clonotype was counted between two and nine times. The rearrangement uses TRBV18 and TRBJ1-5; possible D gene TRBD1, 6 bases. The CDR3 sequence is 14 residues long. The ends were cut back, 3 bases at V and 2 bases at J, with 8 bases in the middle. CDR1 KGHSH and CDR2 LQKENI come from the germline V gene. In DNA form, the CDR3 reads TGTGCCAGCTCACCGGGACAACGCAATCAGCCCCAGCATTTT. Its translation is CASSPGQRNQPQHF.

This CDR3 reads CASGPDSLNTGELFF. Here the CDR3 DNA reads TGTGCTAGTGGTCCCGACAGTTTGAACACCGGGGAGCTGTTTTTT. The J gene is TRBJ2-2, the V gene TRBV12-5, with a tentative D call TRBD1 (5 bases). The CDR3 runs 15 residues. The V and J ends lost 5 bases and 1 base respectively, with 11 bases between them. CDR1 LGHNT and CDR2 FRNRAP come from the germline V gene.

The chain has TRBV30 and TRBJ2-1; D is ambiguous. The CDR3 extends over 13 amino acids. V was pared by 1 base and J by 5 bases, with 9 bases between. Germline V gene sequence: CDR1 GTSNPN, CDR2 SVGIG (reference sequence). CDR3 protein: CAWSAPADNEQFF. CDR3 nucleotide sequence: TGTGCCTGGAGTGCCCCTGCGGACAATGAGCAGTTCTTC.

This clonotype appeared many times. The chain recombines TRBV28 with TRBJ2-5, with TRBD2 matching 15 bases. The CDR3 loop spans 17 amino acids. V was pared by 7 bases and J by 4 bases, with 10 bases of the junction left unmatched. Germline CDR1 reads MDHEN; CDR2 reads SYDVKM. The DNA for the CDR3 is TGTGCCAGCACCTTCGGACTAGCGGGAGGGCCTGGAGAGACCCAGTACTTC. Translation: CASTFGLAGGPGETQYF.

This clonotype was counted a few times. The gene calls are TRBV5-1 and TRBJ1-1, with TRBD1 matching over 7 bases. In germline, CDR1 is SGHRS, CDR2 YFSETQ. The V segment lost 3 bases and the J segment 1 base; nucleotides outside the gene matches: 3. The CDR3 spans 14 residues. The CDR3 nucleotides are TGCGCCAGCAGCTCCTCAGGGGGGAACACTGAAGCTTTCTTT. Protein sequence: CASSSSGGNTEAFF.

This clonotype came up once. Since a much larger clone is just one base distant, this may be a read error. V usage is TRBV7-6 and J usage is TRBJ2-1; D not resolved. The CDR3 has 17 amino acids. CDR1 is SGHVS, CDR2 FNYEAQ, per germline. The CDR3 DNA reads TGTACCAGCAGCTCCGGGCGTCCGGGCCCCTCCTACAATGAGCAGTTCTTC. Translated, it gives CTSSSGRPGPSYNEQFF.

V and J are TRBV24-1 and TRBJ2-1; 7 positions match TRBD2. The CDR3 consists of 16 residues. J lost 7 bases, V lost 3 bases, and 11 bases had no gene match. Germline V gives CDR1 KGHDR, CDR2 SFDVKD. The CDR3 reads CATSDGLAGALNEQFF. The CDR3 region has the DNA TGTGCCACCAGTGATGGCCTTGCGGGAGCCCTGAATGAGCAGTTCTTC.

In nucleotides, the CDR3 is TGTGCCAGCAGTTACTCGGGCAGGGAGAGGGGTCAGCCCCAGCATTTT. It yields the protein CASSYSGRERGQPQHF. This chain joins TRBV6-6 and TRBJ1-5, with D possibly being TRBD1 (5 bases). Trimming pared 0 bases from V and 6 bases from J, leaving 15 bases between. Looked up from germline, CDR1 is MNHNY and CDR2 is SVGAGI (reference sequence). This CDR3 comprises 16 residues.

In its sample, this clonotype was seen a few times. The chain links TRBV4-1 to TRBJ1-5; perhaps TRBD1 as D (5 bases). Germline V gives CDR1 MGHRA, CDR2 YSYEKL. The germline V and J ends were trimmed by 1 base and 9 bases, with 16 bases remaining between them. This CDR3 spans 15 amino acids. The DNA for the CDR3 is TGCGCCAGCAGCCAAGTCAGGCTGGAGGGGTGGCCCCAGCATTTT. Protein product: CASSQVRLEGWPQHF.

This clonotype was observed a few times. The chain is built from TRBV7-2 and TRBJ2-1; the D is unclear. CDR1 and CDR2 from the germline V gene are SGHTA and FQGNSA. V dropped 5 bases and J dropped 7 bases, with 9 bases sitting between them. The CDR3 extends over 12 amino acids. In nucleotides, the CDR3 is TGTGCCAGCAGCCCGGCCCTAAATGAGCAGTTCTTC. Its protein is CASSPALNEQFF. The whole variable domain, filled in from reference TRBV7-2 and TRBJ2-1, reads GAGVSQSPSNKVTEKGKDVELRCDPISGHTALYWYRQSLGQGLEFLIYFQGNSAPDKSGLPSDRFSAERTGGSVSTLTIQRTQQEDSAVYLCASSPALNEQFFGPGTRLTVL.

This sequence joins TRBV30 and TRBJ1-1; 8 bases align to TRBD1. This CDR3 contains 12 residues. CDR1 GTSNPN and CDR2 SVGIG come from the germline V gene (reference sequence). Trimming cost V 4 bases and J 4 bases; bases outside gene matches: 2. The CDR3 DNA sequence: TGTGCCTGGACGCAGGGGGCCACTGAAGCTTTCTTT. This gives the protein CAWTQGATEAFF.

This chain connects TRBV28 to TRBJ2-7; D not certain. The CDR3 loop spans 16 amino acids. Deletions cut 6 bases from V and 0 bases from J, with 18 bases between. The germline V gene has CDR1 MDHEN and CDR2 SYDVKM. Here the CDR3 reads CASRPRPTRSSYEQYF. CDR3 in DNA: TGTGCCAGCAGGCCAAGACCCACAAGGAGCTCCTACGAGCAGTACTTC.

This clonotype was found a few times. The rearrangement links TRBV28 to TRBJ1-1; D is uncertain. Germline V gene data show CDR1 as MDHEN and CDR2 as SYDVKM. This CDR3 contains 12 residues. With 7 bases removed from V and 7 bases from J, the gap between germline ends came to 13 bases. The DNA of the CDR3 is TGTGCCAGCACCCCCCTTGTGGGTGAAGCTTTCTTT. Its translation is CASTPLVGEAFF.

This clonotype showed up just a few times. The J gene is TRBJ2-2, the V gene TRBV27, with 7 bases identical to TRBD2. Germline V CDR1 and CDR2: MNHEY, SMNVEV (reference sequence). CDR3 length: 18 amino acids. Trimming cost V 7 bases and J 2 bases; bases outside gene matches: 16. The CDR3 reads CASTYRSPGGANTGELFF. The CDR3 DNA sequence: TGTGCCAGCACCTACCGTTCACCGGGGGGTGCTAACACCGGGGAGCTGTTTTTT.

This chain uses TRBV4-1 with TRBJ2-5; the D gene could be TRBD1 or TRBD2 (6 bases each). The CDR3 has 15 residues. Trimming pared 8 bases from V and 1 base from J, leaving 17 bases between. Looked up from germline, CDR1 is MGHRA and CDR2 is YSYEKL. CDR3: CASAPIGGSQETQYF. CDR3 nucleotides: TGCGCCAGCGCCCCCATAGGGGGGTCCCAAGAGACCCAGTACTTC.

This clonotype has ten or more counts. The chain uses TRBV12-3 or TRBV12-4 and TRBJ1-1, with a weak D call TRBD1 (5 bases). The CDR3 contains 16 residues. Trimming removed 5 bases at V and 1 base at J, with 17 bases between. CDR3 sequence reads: CASSRRGASPNTEAFF. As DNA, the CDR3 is TGTGCCAGCAGTCGGAGGGGAGCGAGCCCGAACACTGAAGCTTTCTTT.

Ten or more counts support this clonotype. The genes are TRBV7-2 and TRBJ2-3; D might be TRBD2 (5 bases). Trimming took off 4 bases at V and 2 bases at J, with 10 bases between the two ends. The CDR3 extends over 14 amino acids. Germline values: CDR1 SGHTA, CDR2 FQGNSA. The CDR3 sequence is CASSSGGYTDTQYF. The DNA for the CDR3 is TGTGCCAGCAGCTCAGGCGGGTACACAGATACGCAGTATTTT.

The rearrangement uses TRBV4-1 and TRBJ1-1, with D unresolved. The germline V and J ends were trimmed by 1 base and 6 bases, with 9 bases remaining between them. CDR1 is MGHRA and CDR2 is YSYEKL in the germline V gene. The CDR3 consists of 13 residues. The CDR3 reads CASSQVGLAEAFF. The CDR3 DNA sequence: TGCGCCAGCAGCCAAGTCGGACTGGCTGAAGCTTTCTTT.